The T cell receptor beta chain described here comes from a study of cytomegalovirus exposure and HLA in healthy donors. Germline assignment: CDR1 SNHLY and CDR2 FYNNEI. This CDR3 region has 10 residues. V lost 6 bases and J lost 8, with 6 bases in between. The PCR ran on 60 Vbeta and 13 Jbeta primers. The repertoire was sequenced with immunoSEQ multiplex PCR; TCRdb's copy has only in-frame clones and lacks some. Altogether 130,000 to 150,000 clones are present, approximately 79% being singletons, with the ten largest covering 6.5% to 8.5%. General study results and limits: TCR beta chains numbering 150 to 200 were designated cytomegalovirus-associated. It was reported that the classifier diagnosed cytomegalovirus status with high specificity and sensitivity in both the original and validation cohorts. Relative to the approximately 700-donor mean, N-insertions were reportedly fewer in an Asian-associated ancestry cluster in a later analysis.

This clone was recorded a few times. What it binds is unknown. The chain carries TRBV2 and TRBJ2-3; D is ambiguous. The receptor's source is a woman in her thirties or forties in good health and CMV-seropositive. Sequencing input: PBMCs. This CDR3 is CASREITQYF. The CDR3 DNA reads as TGTGCCAGCAGGGAGATTACGCAGTATTTT.